Listed below are T cell receptor beta chains from one sample, sequenced in a study of T-cell reconstitution after alpha-beta-depleted transplantation in children. From the PCR reads, TCRdb called clonotypes with MiXCR, one entry per CDR3 protein. The sample lists around 500,000 distinct CDR3 sequences, approximately 22% occurring once. The input for sequencing was PBMCs, mostly from graft donor cells, taken 360 days after TCRalphabeta/CD19-depleted stem cell transplant. Receptor source: a boy under three years old who had a stem cell transplant for acute myeloid leukemia, so the T cells may come from the graft donor. Both conserved end residues are part of each CDR3. A D gene is named only where the DNA matches it firmly. The listing skips clone size in some rows; elsewhere it reads once, few, many or a size class.

V gene	J gene	clone size	D gene	CDR3 DNA	CDR3 protein
TRBV27	TRBJ2-3	few	TRBD1	TGTGCCAGCAGTTTTGGAGCAGGGGGTACAGATACGCAGTATTTT	CASSFGAGGTDTQYF
TRBV5-5	TRBJ2-1	few	-	TGTGCCAGCAGCTTGGACAGGCCTTCCTACAATGAGCAGTTCTTC	CASSLDRPSYNEQFF
TRBV15	TRBJ2-7	few	-	TGTGCCACCAGCCCGAATCAGGGATTCGTCTACGAGCAGTACTTC	CATSPNQGFVYEQYF
TRBV4-3	TRBJ2-3	many	-	TGCGCCAGCAGCCACGGTGGGACTAGCACAGATACGCAGTATTTT	CASSHGGTSTDTQYF
TRBV7-2	TRBJ2-1	few	-	TGTGCCAGCAGCTTATTGAGGACAGCAACAAATGAGCAGTTCTTC	CASSLLRTATNEQFF
TRBV20-1	TRBJ1-5	-	-	TGCAGTGCTAGAGATTCCGGGGGGGACAATCAGCCCCAGCATTTT	CSARDSGGDNQPQHF
TRBV7-9	TRBJ2-7	many	TRBD1	TGTGCCAGCAGCGACAGGGACGAGCAGTACTTC	CASSDRDEQYF
TRBV4-2	TRBJ2-1	-	TRBD2	TGTGCCAGCAGCCAAGATTTGCGGGGGGGAACCTACAATGAGCAGTTCTTC	CASSQDLRGGTYNEQFF
TRBV12-3/TRBV12-4	TRBJ1-1	-	TRBD1	TGTGCCAGCAGCCGGGACAGGGGGCAATTCGCTTTCTTT	CASSRDRGQFAFF
TRBV9	TRBJ2-5	many	TRBD2	TGTGCCAGCAGCGTGGGACTAGCGCGGCACGAGACCCAGTACTTC	CASSVGLARHETQYF
TRBV7-2	TRBJ1-5	-	-	TGTGCCAGCAGTCTCGGACCGGTTCTGGTGCAGCCCCAGCATTTT	CASSLGPVLVQPQHF
TRBV12-3/TRBV12-4	TRBJ1-1	-	-	TGTGCCAGCAGTTTGCGACCTGGGCGTGAAGCTTTCTTT	CASSLRPGREAFF
TRBV29-1	TRBJ2-2	few	TRBD1	TGCAGCGTTATCGGACAGGGGTGGAACACCGGGGAGCTGTTTTTT	CSVIGQGWNTGELFF
TRBV29-1	TRBJ1-2	few	TRBD1	TGCAGCGTTTTTTACAGGGGCCTGGATGGCTACACCTTC	CSVFYRGLDGYTF
TRBV6-5	TRBJ2-1	many	-	TGTGCCAGCAGTCTCGGGGGAGGTTTCTACAATGAGCAGTTCTTC	CASSLGGGFYNEQFF